The text below deals with one T cell receptor (beta chain). Its target is unknown. Repertoires were generated with immunoSEQ multiplex PCR, while TCRdb's copy carries only in-frame clones and drops some. The sample contains 110,000 to 150,000 clones, about four fifths of which appear only once. This record comes from a study of cytomegalovirus exposure and HLA in healthy donors. About the study: According to later analysis, the same platform produced the 110 or so validation and 666 first-cohort repertoires. The study's findings and limits: TCR sequences were mostly rare, though some public TCRs occurred in many donors. The study recorded 164 TCR beta chains that were cytomegalovirus-associated.

The donors belonged to the approximately 120-subject validation cohort, separate from the roughly 670-subject first cohort. The germline V gene encodes CDR1 MNHEY and CDR2 SMNVEV (reference sequence). CDR3 length: 17 amino acids. With 6 bases clipped from V and 0 bases from J, the junction kept 6 bases outside the gene matches. The TCR sequence derives from a woman in her twenties or thirties in good health and CMV-seronegative. This sequence joins TRBV27 and TRBJ2-3; 13 nucleotides line up with TRBD2. Sequencing used PBMCs. The CDR3 DNA follows: TGTGCCAGCAGAAGACTAGCGGGGGGAACTAGCACAGATACGCAGTATTTT. Translation gives CASRRLAGGTSTDTQYF.